This TCR beta chain derives from a study of T-cell reconstitution after alpha-beta-depleted transplantation in children. Overall study results and limits: Most T-cell counts and diversity one year after the transplant came from T cells that were newly produced. Surviving recipient T cells and intrathymic progenitors accounted for some patients' high TCRbeta diversity at day 60. The study reportedly traced alpha-beta T cells about two months after transplant to several hundred expanded graft clones.

A TCRbeta library incorporating unique molecular identifiers was prepared. TCRdb independently ran MiXCR on the PCR reads; one entry per CDR3 protein. The data hold about 300,000 distinct CDR3 sequences, with over 7% observed a single time. This clonotype was found many times. The antigen remains undetermined. The junction had 9 bases not matched to a gene; V was cut back by 6 bases and J by 2 bases. The CDR3 runs to 16 residues. Germline V gene data show CDR1 as MNHEY and CDR2 as SVGAGI. The genes are TRBV6-5 and TRBJ2-2; the match to TRBD1 covers 7 bases. This clonotype originated in a female patient aged 2-9 years who had a stem cell transplant for Fanconi anemia, so the T cells may come from the graft donor. The sample was peripheral blood, taken 360 days after TCRalphabeta/CD19-depleted stem cell transplant. CDR3 nucleotide sequence: TGTGCCAGCAGGTATTTCGGGACAGCCAACACCGGGGAGCTGTTTTTT. Protein: CASRYFGTANTGELFF.